This T cell receptor beta chain was captured by sequencing in a study of T cell changes during pregnancy in multiple sclerosis. The protocol was immunoSEQ multiplex PCR, while the TCRdb copy is restricted to in-frame clones and leaves out a portion. The data contain about 44,000 clones, 80% to 95% of them seen just once; the ten biggest clones take up roughly 0.61%. Germline assignment: CDR1 LNHDA and CDR2 SQIVND (reference sequence). This CDR3 comprises 15 residues. Trimming pared 8 bases from V and 0 bases from J, leaving 14 bases between. The sample in question was CD4+ T cells from peripheral blood mononuclear cells, obtained in the first trimester of pregnancy. The chain uses TRBV19 and TRBJ1-5, with D maybe TRBD1 (6 bases). The TCR originated in a female donor with multiple sclerosis, enrolled in a pregnancy study. CDR3 DNA sequence: TGTGCCAGTTCCCGGGACAAAGATAGCAATCAGCCCCAGCATTTT. Translating gives CASSRDKDSNQPQHF.